This T cell receptor beta chain was obtained from a study of vaccination and CD4 T cells after COVID-19. Remarks on this clonotype: No antigen is known for it.

CDR1 DFQATT and CDR2 SNEGSKA come from the germline V gene (reference sequence). The V gene lost 3 bases and the J gene lost 3 bases, with 8 bases spanning the gap. The CDR3 totals 12 residues. Specified treatment: roughly 10-day PBMC culture with coronavirus spike peptide pools or control peptides (ViraFEST assay). At the Johns Hopkins FTIC core, DNA taken from cultured CD4+ T cells was sequenced by way of the Oncomine TCR Beta short-read assay. TCRdb reprocessed the PCR reads with MiXCR, giving one entry per CDR3 protein. The sample has tens of thousands of distinct CDR3 sequences, around two thirds seen once.

Sequenced sample: CD4+ T cells from blood, cultured in vitro. V and J are TRBV20-1 and TRBJ1-1, with D tentatively TRBD1 (6 bases). The receptor was isolated from a human donor who had recovered from COVID-19. The CDR3 sequence: CSASGGHTEAFF. The CDR3 DNA reads as TGCAGTGCTAGTGGGGGCCACACTGAAGCTTTCTTT.